This paragraph reports one TCR beta chain. This clone was seen once. The antigen this receptor binds is unknown. No much larger clonotype is one base removed from it; base qualities were not supplied. Reading the germline V gene gives CDR1 SGHVS and CDR2 FNYEAQ. The CDR3 contains 16 residues, cysteine and phenylalanine counted. Only the CDR3 portion is preserved as DNA: 48 bases, with reading frame beginning at the first base. V and J lose 5 bases and 2 bases, and a span of 15 bases separates them. The CDR3 regions of human TCRbeta chains were subjected to immunosequencing. The study's processing was this. TCRs in the repertoires were matched against a reference library of SARS-CoV-2-specific TCRs that had been generated with the MIRA antigen-specificity platform. Breadth was defined as the fraction of unique TCRs that were SARS-CoV-2-associated, and depth was defined as the fraction of total T cells that were SARS-CoV-2-associated. Using the MIRA data, every spike-specific TCR was mapped to the spike region that the TCR reacted to and assigned to either a CD4 or a CD8 class. Log10-transformed breadth and depth values were compared by one-way ANOVA with Sidak's multiple comparisons tests. The clones in this table, taken by TCRdb from immuneACCESS, are in-frame only. Not every clone is retained; where verified, under half of the shortfall comes from an unresolved V gene, and the cause of the rest is unknown. That table gives V, J and clone size, and the DNA gave D and trimming. In all, the sample holds under 200,000 clones, and about 90% of those were seen once. Clones ranked in the top ten supply around 4.6% of the sample.

These data come from a study of T cell responses to AZD1222 COVID-19 vaccine (dated by TCRdb to the early 2020s). For context, the study as a whole: TCR sequencing covered about 230 trial participants: 207 given two doses of AZD1222 and about 26 given two doses of MenACWY control vaccine. Trial participants were enrolled by age into subgroups of 18-55, 56-69 and 70-plus years, and around 150, 28 and 57 TCR-sequenced participants, respectively, were included in these subgroups.

Results and caveats for the whole study, not just this receptor: Participants were mostly white British and included more females than males, and it was suggested by the authors that clonal diversity may have been underestimated. Conclusions about previously exposed vaccinees are limited, since just 6 or 7 AZD1222 recipients were seropositive for SARS-CoV-2 at baseline. In the small 56-69-year group, the increase in depth fell short of significance, most likely because of low power. Epitopes outside the regions mutated in the B.1.351 and B.1.1.7 variants were reportedly recognized by nearly half of the unique spike-specific TCRs. Vaccine-associated CD4 TCRs spanned the whole spike protein, with dominant responses in regions 160-218 and 743-854. After two AZD1222 doses, both the breadth and the depth of spike-specific TCRs were significantly higher than at day 0 and than in MenACWY recipients. Because no day 14 peak-response samples were available, repertoires were characterized only after the peak T cell response.

This sample's time point label indicates: baseline before first vaccination. What this sample's treatment or condition label stands for: meningococcal conjugate vaccine given as trial control. Vaccinee samples came from UK trials COV001 and COV002, including a single-blind randomized controlled phase 2/3 trial of AZD1222 (ChAdOx1 nCoV-19) in healthy adults. For TCRbeta chain sequencing, PBMC samples were collected from trial participants at day 0 and at day 28 after the second dose. The sequenced sample was peripheral blood, obtained on day 0 of MenACWY control vaccination. The source of this sequence is an adult in good health. The rearranged chain carries TRBV7-6 and TRBJ2-2; a confident D gene designation cannot be given. The CDR3 region: CASSLARAANTGELFF. The DNA reads as follows: TGTGCCAGCAGCCTGGCTCGGGCGGCTAACACCGGGGAGCTGTTTTTT.